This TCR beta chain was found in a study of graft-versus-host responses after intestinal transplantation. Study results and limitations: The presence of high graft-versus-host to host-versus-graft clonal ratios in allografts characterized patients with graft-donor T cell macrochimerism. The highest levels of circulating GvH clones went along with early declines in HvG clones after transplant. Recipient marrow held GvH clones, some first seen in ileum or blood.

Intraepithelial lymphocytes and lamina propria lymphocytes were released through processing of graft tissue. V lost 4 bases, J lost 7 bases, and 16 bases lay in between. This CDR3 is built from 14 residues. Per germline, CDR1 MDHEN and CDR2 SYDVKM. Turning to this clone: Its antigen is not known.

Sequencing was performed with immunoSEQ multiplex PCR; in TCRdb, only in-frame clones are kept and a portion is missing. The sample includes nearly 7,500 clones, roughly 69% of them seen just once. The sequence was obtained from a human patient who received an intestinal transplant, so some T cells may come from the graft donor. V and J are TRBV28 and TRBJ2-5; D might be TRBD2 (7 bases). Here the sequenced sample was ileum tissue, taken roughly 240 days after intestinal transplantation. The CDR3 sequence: CASSSRGGAVTQYF. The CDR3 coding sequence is TGTGCCAGCAGTTCGAGGGGGGGGGCAGTGACCCAGTACTTC.